This T cell receptor beta chain was sequenced during a study of T cells in Graves' hyperthyroidism and ophthalmopathy. Any patient presenting with uncontrolled infection, other autoimmune disease, pregnancy or lactation was left out. It was RNA transcripts that yielded the amplified TCR beta CDR3 regions. The primer set for the first-round RT-PCR of the TCR CDR3 was HTBI. TCRdb processed the multiplex PCR reads anew with MiXCR; each CDR3 protein has one entry. The data hold a few hundred thousand distinct CDR3 sequences, with less than 25% observed a single time. This clonotype has at least ten counts. The antigen remains unidentified. Study-wide results and caveats: Expanded thyroid clonotypes (above 0.001) were mostly also found in blood. A 13 V-J model separated ophthalmopathy from stable hyperthyroidism.

The sequence derives from a man aged 18 to 30 with Graves' hyperthyroidism. The specimen sequenced was blood.

The CDR3 here is CASSAREGGQPQHF. The CDR3, as DNA: TGTGCCAGCAGTGCTCGGGAGGGGGGACAGCCCCAGCATTTT. J is TRBJ1-5 and V is TRBV2; the D gene is possibly TRBD1 (6 bases). CDR1 is SNHLY, CDR2 FYNNEI, per germline. V was trimmed by 4 bases and J by 7 bases, leaving 14 bases between them. This CDR3 spans 14 amino acids.